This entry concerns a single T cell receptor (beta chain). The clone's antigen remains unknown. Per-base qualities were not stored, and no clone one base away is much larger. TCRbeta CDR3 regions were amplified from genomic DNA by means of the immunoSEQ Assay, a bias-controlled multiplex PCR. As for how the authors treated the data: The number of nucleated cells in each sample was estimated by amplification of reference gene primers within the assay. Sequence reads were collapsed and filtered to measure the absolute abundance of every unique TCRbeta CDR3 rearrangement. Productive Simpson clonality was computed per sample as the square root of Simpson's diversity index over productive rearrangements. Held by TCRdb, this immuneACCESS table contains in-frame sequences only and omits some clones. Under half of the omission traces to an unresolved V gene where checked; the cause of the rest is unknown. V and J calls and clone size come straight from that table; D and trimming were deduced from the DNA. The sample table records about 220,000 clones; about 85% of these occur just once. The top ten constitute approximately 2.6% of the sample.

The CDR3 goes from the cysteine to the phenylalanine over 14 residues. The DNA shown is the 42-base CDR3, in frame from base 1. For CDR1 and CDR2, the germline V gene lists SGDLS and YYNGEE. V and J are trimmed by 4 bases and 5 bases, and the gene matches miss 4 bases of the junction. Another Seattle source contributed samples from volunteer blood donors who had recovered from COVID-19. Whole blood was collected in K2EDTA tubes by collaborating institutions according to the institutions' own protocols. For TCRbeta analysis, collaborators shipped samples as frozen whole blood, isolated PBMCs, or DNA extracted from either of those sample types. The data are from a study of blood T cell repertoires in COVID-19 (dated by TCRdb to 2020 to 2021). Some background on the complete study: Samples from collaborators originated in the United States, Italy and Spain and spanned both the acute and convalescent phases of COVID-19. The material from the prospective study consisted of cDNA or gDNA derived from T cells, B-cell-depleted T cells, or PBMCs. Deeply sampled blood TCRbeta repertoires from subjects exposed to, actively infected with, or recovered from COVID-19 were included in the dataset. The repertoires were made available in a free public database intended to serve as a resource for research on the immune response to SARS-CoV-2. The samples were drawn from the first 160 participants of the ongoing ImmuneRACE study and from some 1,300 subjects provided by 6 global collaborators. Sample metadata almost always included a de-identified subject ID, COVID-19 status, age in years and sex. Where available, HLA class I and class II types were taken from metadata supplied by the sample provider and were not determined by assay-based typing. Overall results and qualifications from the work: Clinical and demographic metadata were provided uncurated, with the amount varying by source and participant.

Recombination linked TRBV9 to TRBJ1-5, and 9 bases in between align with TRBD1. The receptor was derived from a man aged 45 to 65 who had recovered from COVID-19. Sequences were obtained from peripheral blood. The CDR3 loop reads CASSKTGGHQPQHF. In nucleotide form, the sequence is TGTGCCAGCAGCAAAACAGGGGGCCATCAGCCCCAGCATTTT.